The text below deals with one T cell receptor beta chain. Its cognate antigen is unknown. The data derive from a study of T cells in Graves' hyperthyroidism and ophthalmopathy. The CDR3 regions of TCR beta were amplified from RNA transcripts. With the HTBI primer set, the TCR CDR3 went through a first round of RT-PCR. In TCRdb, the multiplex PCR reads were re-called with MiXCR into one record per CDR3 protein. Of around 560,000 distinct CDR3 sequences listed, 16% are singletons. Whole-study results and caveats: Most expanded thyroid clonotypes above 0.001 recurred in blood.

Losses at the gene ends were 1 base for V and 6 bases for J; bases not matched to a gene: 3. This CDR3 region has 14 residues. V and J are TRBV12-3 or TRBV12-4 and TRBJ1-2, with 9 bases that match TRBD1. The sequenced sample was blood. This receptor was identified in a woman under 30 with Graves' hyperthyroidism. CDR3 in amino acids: CASSLGGTGHGYTF. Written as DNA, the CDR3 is TGTGCCAGCAGTTTAGGCGGGACAGGGCATGGCTACACCTTC.